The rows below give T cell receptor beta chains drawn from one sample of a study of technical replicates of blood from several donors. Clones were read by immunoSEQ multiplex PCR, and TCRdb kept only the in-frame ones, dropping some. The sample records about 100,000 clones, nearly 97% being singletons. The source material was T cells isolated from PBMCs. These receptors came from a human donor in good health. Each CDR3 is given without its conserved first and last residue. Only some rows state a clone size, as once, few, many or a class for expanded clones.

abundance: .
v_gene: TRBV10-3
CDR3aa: AISEQWTESNQPQH

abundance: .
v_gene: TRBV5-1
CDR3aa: ASSTGTGGRNEQF

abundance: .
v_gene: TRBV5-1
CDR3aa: ASSLEGSGDTQY

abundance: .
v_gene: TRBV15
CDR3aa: ATNGLEKRESEQY

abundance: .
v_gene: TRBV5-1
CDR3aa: ASSYLVADTQY

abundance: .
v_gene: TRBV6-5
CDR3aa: ASSYLSGSTDTQY

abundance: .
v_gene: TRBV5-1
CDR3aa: ASSLVPGQGPYEQY

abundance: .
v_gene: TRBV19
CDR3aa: ASSRPEEWNTEAF

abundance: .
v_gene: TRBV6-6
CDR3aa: ASRTDLESETQY

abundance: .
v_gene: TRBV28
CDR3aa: ASSLYRVGGYT

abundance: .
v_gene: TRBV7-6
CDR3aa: ASSVDRSRANTGELF

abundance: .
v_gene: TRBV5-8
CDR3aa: ASSDHSYGYT

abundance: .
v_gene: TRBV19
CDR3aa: ASSNFQNYRYSNQPQH

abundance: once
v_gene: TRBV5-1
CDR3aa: ASSLSGQGNEKLF

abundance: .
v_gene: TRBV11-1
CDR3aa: ASSTRGGHEQY

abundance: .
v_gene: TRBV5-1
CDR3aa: ASSLPGVPEAF

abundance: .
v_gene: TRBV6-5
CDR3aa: ASSYSTSGGQETQY

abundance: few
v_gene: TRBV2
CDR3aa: ATTDGGVYGYT

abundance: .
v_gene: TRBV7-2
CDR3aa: ASSLGGARYGYT

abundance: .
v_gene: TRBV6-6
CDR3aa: ASSGQGKETQY

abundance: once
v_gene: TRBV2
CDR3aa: ASMFLAGYNEQF

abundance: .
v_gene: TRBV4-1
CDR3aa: ASSQEDGGGGSYNEQF

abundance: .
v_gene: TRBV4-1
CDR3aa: ASSLTGVTDTQY

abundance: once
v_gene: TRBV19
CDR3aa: ASGRTQITDTQY

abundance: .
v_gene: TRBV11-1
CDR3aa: ASSSTTGTGVGYI

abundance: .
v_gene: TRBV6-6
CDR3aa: ASSYSSTGTDTQY

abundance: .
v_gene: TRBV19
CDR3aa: ASTPTGEAEQF

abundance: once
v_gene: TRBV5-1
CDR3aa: ASSLKLAGDQETQY

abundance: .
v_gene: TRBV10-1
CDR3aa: ASSDRGYTDTQY

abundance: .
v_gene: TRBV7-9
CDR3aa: ASSQGGYNEQF

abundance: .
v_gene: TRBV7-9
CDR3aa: ASSLGTREETQY